These T cell receptor beta chains were read from a single sample in a study of beta chain features in type 1 diabetes. TCRdb keeps only in-frame clones here, not all; method: immunoSEQ multiplex PCR. There are 100,000 to 150,000 clones in the sample; roughly 10% occur only once, and around 0.7% lies in the top ten. The specimen sequenced was central memory CD4+ T cells from blood. The receptors were sampled from a man aged 25-45 years with type 1 diabetes. The CDR3 runs from the conserved cysteine through the conserved F or W.

V gene: TRBV28
J gene: TRBJ1-6
CDR3 protein: CASSPMTGAFGSLHF

V gene: TRBV6-6
J gene: TRBJ2-3
CDR3 protein: CASSSQGAGGLDTQYF

V gene: TRBV27
J gene: TRBJ1-2
CDR3 protein: CASGFIDRRGYTF

V gene: TRBV7-2
J gene: TRBJ2-5
CDR3 protein: CASSLAGGRQETQYF

V gene: TRBV4-1
J gene: TRBJ2-7
CDR3 protein: CASSQVIGGAGYEQYF

V gene: TRBV29-1
J gene: TRBJ2-3
CDR3 protein: CSVDNGVSADTQYF

V gene: TRBV30
J gene: TRBJ2-3
CDR3 protein: CAWAGGADTQYF

V gene: TRBV11-2
J gene: TRBJ2-5
CDR3 protein: CASSPGTMQTQYF

V gene: TRBV4-2
J gene: TRBJ1-6
CDR3 protein: CASSLSGTSDTPLHF

V gene: TRBV5-1
J gene: TRBJ2-3
CDR3 protein: CASSPGQATDTQYF

V gene: TRBV7-9
J gene: TRBJ1-4
CDR3 protein: CASSFGQGLEKLFF

V gene: TRBV10-2
J gene: TRBJ2-2
CDR3 protein: CASRLTGNTGELFF

V gene: TRBV7-9
J gene: TRBJ1-1
CDR3 protein: CASSLRETFEAFF

V gene: TRBV28
J gene: TRBJ2-1
CDR3 protein: CATTSGGAYNEQFF

V gene: TRBV7-8
J gene: TRBJ2-2
CDR3 protein: CASRYQGRGTGELFF

V gene: TRBV9
J gene: TRBJ2-3
CDR3 protein: CASSQRRAGGRGTDTQYF

V gene: TRBV6-5
J gene: TRBJ1-6
CDR3 protein: CASSYSRGETPLHF

V gene: TRBV4-2
J gene: TRBJ2-1
CDR3 protein: CASSRRGGMDEQFF

V gene: TRBV7-9
J gene: TRBJ1-3
CDR3 protein: CASSLSGTGSGNTIYF

V gene: TRBV30
J gene: TRBJ1-1
CDR3 protein: CAWSVRVEAFF

V gene: TRBV5-4
J gene: TRBJ2-1
CDR3 protein: CASSLLAGTNEQFF

V gene: TRBV30
J gene: TRBJ1-3
CDR3 protein: CAWSSQGYRYSGNTIYF

V gene: TRBV18
J gene: TRBJ2-5
CDR3 protein: CASSPPRGQETQYF

V gene: TRBV28
J gene: TRBJ2-4
CDR3 protein: CASSLGQLAKNIQYF

V gene: TRBV18
J gene: TRBJ2-1
CDR3 protein: CASSPPGRSQKQFF

V gene: TRBV18
J gene: TRBJ2-7
CDR3 protein: CASSPDRSSYEQYF

V gene: TRBV7-3
J gene: TRBJ2-3
CDR3 protein: CASSPRGGSEIISQYF

V gene: TRBV10-3
J gene: TRBJ2-1
CDR3 protein: CAISQLGTSGGNEQFF

V gene: TRBV19
J gene: TRBJ2-5
CDR3 protein: CASSPFQGGETQYF

V gene: TRBV10-2
J gene: TRBJ1-2
CDR3 protein: CASSAGQGKVTF

V gene: TRBV11-2
J gene: TRBJ2-2
CDR3 protein: CASSFAGWTGELFF

V gene: TRBV6-4
J gene: TRBJ2-3
CDR3 protein: CASPGGGVLRTDTQYF

V gene: TRBV6-5
J gene: TRBJ1-2
CDR3 protein: CASSNSWTEPYGYTF

V gene: TRBV5-1
J gene: TRBJ1-6
CDR3 protein: CASSFGDSGNSPLHF

V gene: TRBV6-5
J gene: TRBJ2-3
CDR3 protein: CASSQAGGAWDTQYF

V gene: TRBV4-3
J gene: TRBJ2-5
CDR3 protein: CASSQDAGETQYF

V gene: TRBV5-1
J gene: TRBJ2-5
CDR3 protein: CASSLKTGGEETQYF